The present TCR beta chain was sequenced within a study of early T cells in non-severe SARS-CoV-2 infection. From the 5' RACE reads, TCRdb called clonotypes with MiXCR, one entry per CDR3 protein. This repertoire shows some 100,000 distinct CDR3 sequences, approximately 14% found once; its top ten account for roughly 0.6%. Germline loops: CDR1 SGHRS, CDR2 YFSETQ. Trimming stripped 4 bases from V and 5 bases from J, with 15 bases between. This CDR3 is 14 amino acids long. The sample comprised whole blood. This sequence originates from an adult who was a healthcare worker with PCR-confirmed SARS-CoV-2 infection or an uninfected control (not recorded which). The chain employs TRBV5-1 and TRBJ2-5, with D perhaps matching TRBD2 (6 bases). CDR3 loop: CASSAGQAGETQYF. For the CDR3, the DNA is TGCGCCAGCAGCGCGGGCCAGGCGGGGGAGACCCAGTACTTC.